The present T cell receptor beta chain was sequenced within a study of T cell responses to AZD1222 COVID-19 vaccine. The junction had 6 bases not matched to a gene; V was cut back by 6 bases and J by 8 bases. Germline V gene data show CDR1 as ENHRY and CDR2 as SYGVKD. The CDR3 covers 14 residues. Measured with immunoSEQ multiplex PCR; TCRdb has only the in-frame clones, and not every one. The table lists fewer than 200,000 clones, approximately 91% of them singletons. The table lists this clone with a count of one. This clonotype was obtained from an adult in good health. This sample comprised peripheral blood, obtained on day 0 of AZD1222 vaccination. The V call is TRBV10-3, the J call TRBJ2-1; 11 bases match TRBD2. In DNA, the CDR3 is TGTGCCATCAGAAGTAGCGGGGGGGCCGATGAGCAGTTCTTC. Translation: CAIRSSGGADEQFF.